This T cell receptor beta chain was recorded in a study of OX40 agonist ivuxolimab in advanced cancers. Overall study context: Prior therapy, whether anti-PD-1, anti-PD-L1 or anti-CTLA-4, was allowed, and less than 45% had some. Study-wide findings and caveats: In general, CD8+ T cells held more expanded clones than CD4+ did, on average.

Unmatched junction bases numbered 9, after V lost 2 bases and J lost 6 bases. Looked up from germline, CDR1 is MNHEY and CDR2 is SVGAGI. This CDR3 region has 16 residues. As concerns this clone: Its specificity is unknown.

Produced via immunoSEQ multiplex PCR; TCRdb's table is partial and in-frame only. In the table there are 60,000 to 100,000 clones, roughly 90% of which are singletons. Autoimmune disease history or systemic immunosuppression led to patients being barred. The chain has TRBV6-5 and TRBJ2-3, with 9 bases aligning to TRBD1. The source material was CD4+ or CD8+ T cells sorted from blood, sampled in a trial of the OX40 agonist ivuxolimab. This TCR derives from an adult with an advanced solid tumor such as melanoma, head and neck, liver or kidney cancer. In nucleotides, the CDR3 is TGTGCCAGCAGTTACCCCGGGACAGGGTCGGGCGATACGCAGTATTTT. It encodes CASSYPGTGSGDTQYF.